These 27 T cell receptor beta chains were sequenced from one sample in a study of T cell responses to AZD1222 COVID-19 vaccine. TCRdb's table, derived via immunoSEQ multiplex PCR, lists solely in-frame clones and lacks some. The repertoire has about 130,000 clones, 80% to 90% of them found once; the top ten carry 1.5% to 1.8%. The sample was peripheral blood, taken on day 0 of AZD1222 vaccination. These receptors all come from an adult in good health.

This chain links TRBV5-4 with TRBJ2-1, with D maybe TRBD2 (6 bases). V was clipped by 4 bases and J by 9 bases, with 17 bases between them. Germline V gene lookup returns CDR1 SGHNT and CDR2 YYREEE (reference sequence). The CDR3 runs to 14 residues. CDR3 amino acids: CASSLERKGGEQFF. In DNA, the CDR3 is TGTGCCAGCAGCCTGGAAAGGAAGGGAGGTGAGCAGTTCTTC.

The V call is TRBV6-5, the J call TRBJ2-7; 7 bases are shared with TRBD1. This CDR3 has 14 amino acids. The V segment lost 6 bases and the J segment 0 bases; nucleotides outside the gene matches: 5. Germline V gene sequence: CDR1 MNHEY, CDR2 SVGAGI. Here the CDR3 reads CASRRGDSSYEQYF. In DNA, the CDR3 is TGTGCCAGCAGACGAGGGGACAGCTCCTACGAGCAGTACTTC.

This chain joins TRBV28 and TRBJ2-1; weak D call: TRBD1 (5 bases). The CDR3 totals 16 residues. Trimming stripped 5 bases from V and 6 bases from J, with 20 bases between. Germline V gives CDR1 MDHEN, CDR2 SYDVKM. The CDR3, as DNA: TGTGCCAGCAGTAAGAGACAGTGGGGCAGAGGCAATGAGCAGTTCTTC. Its translation is CASSKRQWGRGNEQFF.

The chain carries TRBV5-1 and TRBJ2-1, with D unresolved. Trimming stripped 4 bases from V and 7 bases from J, with 21 bases between. CDR1 SGHRS and CDR2 YFSETQ come from the germline V gene. This CDR3 comprises 16 residues. The CDR3 region has the DNA TGCGCCAGCAGCGGGGTTGGCGGAATGGGAATTAATGAGCAGTTCTTC. Amino acids: CASSGVGGMGINEQFF.

The chain couples TRBV2 to TRBJ2-7, with 11 bases that match TRBD2. The V segment lost 3 bases and the J segment 7 bases; nucleotides outside the gene matches: 8. The V gene's germline CDR1 is SNHLY and CDR2 FYNNEI. The CDR3 consists of 15 residues. The CDR3 DNA follows: TGTGCCAGCAGTGACGGGACTAGCGGTGATAGAGAGCAGTACTTC. It specifies CASSDGTSGDREQYF.

The chain carries TRBV27 and TRBJ2-7; TRBD1 aligns across 7 bases. Germline assignment: CDR1 MNHEY and CDR2 SMNVEV (reference sequence). The CDR3 has 14 amino acids. The ends lost 5 bases at V and 2 bases at J; junction bases unmatched: 6. As DNA, the CDR3 is TGTGCCAGCAGTATACGACAGGGCCCCTACGAGCAGTACTTC. Its translation is CASSIRQGPYEQYF.

The rearrangement joins TRBV9 to TRBJ2-3, with 8 nucleotides matching TRBD2. The germline gives CDR1 SGDLS, CDR2 YYNGEE. J was trimmed by 4 bases and V by 4 bases; bases with no gene match: 5. The CDR3 totals 14 residues. CDR3: CASSPGGDADTQYF. CDR3 DNA sequence: TGTGCCAGCAGCCCGGGAGGGGACGCAGATACGCAGTATTTT.

This chain connects TRBV11-3 to TRBJ1-1, with D perhaps matching TRBD1 (5 bases). This CDR3 spans 15 amino acids. From germline, CDR1 is SGHNT and CDR2 YENEEA. V was pared by 2 bases and J by 1 base, with 11 bases between. The CDR3 protein is CASSLFGAGNTEAFF. The CDR3 coding sequence is TGTGCCAGCAGCTTATTCGGGGCAGGGAACACTGAAGCTTTCTTT.

This chain connects TRBV11-3 to TRBJ1-2, with 8 bases fitting TRBD1. Germline CDR1 is SGHNT and CDR2 is YENEEA. With V trimmed by 5 bases and J by 4 bases, 12 bases remained unmatched. This CDR3 has 16 amino acids. The CDR3 DNA reads TGTGCCAGCAGCACGGGGACAGGCCTTTCGGTCTATGGCTACACCTTC. Protein sequence: CASSTGTGLSVYGYTF.

This clone was picked up a small number of times. The V gene is TRBV10-3, the J gene TRBJ1-3; D might be TRBD1 (5 bases). Germline lookup yields CDR1 ENHRY and CDR2 SYGVKD. CDR3 length: 15 residues. The V end lost 0 bases, the J end lost 4 bases, and 10 bases lay between the germline ends. CDR3: CAISESVGVGNTIYF. The CDR3 DNA reads TGTGCCATCAGTGAGTCAGTGGGGGTAGGAAACACCATATATTTT.

The CDR3 DNA reads as TGTGCCAGCAGGACAGTAGATAATTCACCCCTCCACTTT. Translation: CASRTVDNSPLHF. The chain combines TRBV5-4 with TRBJ1-6, with D maybe TRBD1 (5 bases). The germline V gene has CDR1 SGHNT and CDR2 YYREEE (reference sequence). V gave up 5 bases and J gave up 5 bases, with 8 bases separating them. The CDR3 covers 13 residues.

The chain links TRBV30 to TRBJ1-2; D ambiguous. Trimming stripped 0 bases from V and 4 bases from J, with 6 bases between. The CDR3 totals 12 residues. Germline V CDR1 and CDR2: GTSNPN, SVGIG (reference sequence). The CDR3 loop reads CAWSVSPYGYTF. The CDR3 DNA is TGTGCCTGGAGTGTAAGCCCCTATGGCTACACCTTC.

The chain couples TRBV7-9 to TRBJ2-7; a possible D gene is TRBD1 (5 bases). The CDR3 consists of 12 residues. Per the germline V gene, CDR1 is SEHNR and CDR2 is FQNEAQ (reference sequence). V lost 5 bases and J lost 5, with 10 bases in between. The CDR3 loop reads CASSPRTNEQYF. The CDR3 DNA reads TGTGCCAGCAGCCCGCGGACAAACGAGCAGTACTTC.

The chain combines TRBV12-3 or TRBV12-4 with TRBJ1-5; D gene unclear. Deletions cut 2 bases from V and 7 bases from J, with 6 bases between. There are 12 residues in the CDR3. This chain's CDR3 is CASSLSRQPQHF. In DNA form, the CDR3 reads TGTGCCAGCAGTTTAAGTAGGCAGCCCCAGCATTTT.

The chain employs TRBV30 and TRBJ2-5, with D possibly TRBD1 on 5 matching bases. Germline assignment: CDR1 GTSNPN and CDR2 SVGIG (reference sequence). The CDR3 has 12 amino acids. Trimming stripped 4 bases from V and 5 bases from J, with 11 bases between. CDR3 loop: CAWTTPGETQYF. The CDR3 nucleotides read TGTGCCTGGACGACCCCAGGGGAGACCCAGTACTTC.

The V gene is TRBV11-2, the J gene TRBJ2-7; D gene unclear. The V end was cut by 3 bases, the J end by 6 bases, with 6 bases between. The CDR3 runs to 11 residues. Germline CDR1 and CDR2: SGHAT and FQNNGV. The DNA for the CDR3 is TGTGCCAGCAGCTTGTCTCTCGAGCAGTACTTC. Translated, it gives CASSLSLEQYF.

The V and J genes are TRBV9 and TRBJ1-3, with 7 bases that match TRBD1. Germline loops: CDR1 SGDLS, CDR2 YYNGEE. The CDR3 runs 17 residues. Trimming cost V 3 bases and J 2 bases; bases outside gene matches: 11. The CDR3 nucleotides read TGTGCCAGCAGCGGAACTTCCGACAGGGCCCCTGGAAACACCATATATTTT. This encodes CASSGTSDRAPGNTIYF.

The table lists this clone with a few counts. The CDR3 sequence is CASRRGMNTEAFF. Written as DNA, the CDR3 is TGCGCCAGCAGGAGGGGAATGAACACTGAAGCTTTCTTT. V usage is TRBV10-1 and J usage is TRBJ1-1, with D possibly being TRBD1 (5 bases). Trimming removed 6 bases at V and 0 bases at J, with 8 bases between. CDR3 length: 13 amino acids. The germline gives CDR1 WNHNN, CDR2 SYGVQD (reference sequence).

CDR3 DNA sequence: TGCGCCAGCAGCTTGGCCCCGGACAACTCACCCCTCCACTTT. Its protein is CASSLAPDNSPLHF. The chain links TRBV5-1 to TRBJ1-6, with D perhaps matching TRBD1 (5 bases). This CDR3 spans 14 amino acids. V lost 0 bases and J lost 10, with 11 bases in between. The germline CDR1 and CDR2 sequences are SGHRS and YFSETQ.

CDR3: CSASRTNGETQYF. For the CDR3, the DNA is TGCAGTGCTAGTCGGACTAATGGAGAGACCCAGTACTTC. V gene TRBV20-1 combines with J gene TRBJ2-5; possible D gene TRBD2, 6 bases. Germline V gene data show CDR1 as DFQATT and CDR2 as SNEGSKA (reference sequence). This CDR3 has 13 residues. V was shortened by 3 bases and J by 4 bases, with 12 bases between the two germline ends.

The sample holds a few counts of this clone. The chain carries TRBV6-5 and TRBJ1-4; TRBD1 might be the D (6 bases). The germline CDR1 and CDR2 sequences are MNHEY and SVGAGI. Trimming stripped 2 bases from V and 4 bases from J, with 14 bases between. The CDR3 extends over 16 amino acids. CDR3 nucleotide sequence: TGTGCCAGCAGTTACGACGGGACATACGATAATGAAAAACTGTTTTTT. Its translation: CASSYDGTYDNEKLFF.

This chain joins TRBV10-1 and TRBJ2-1; 9 nucleotides match TRBD2. CDR1 WNHNN and CDR2 SYGVQD come from the germline V gene (reference sequence). V was pared by 10 bases and J by 7 bases, with 5 bases of the junction left unmatched. The CDR3 covers 12 residues. The CDR3 coding sequence is TGCGCCACTGGGACTAGCAGGAATGAGCAGTTCTTC. Protein: CATGTSRNEQFF.

The chain links TRBV9 to TRBJ2-7; TRBD2 might be the D (5 bases). Germline V gene lookup returns CDR1 SGDLS and CDR2 YYNGEE. This CDR3 region has 16 residues. Trimming pared 2 bases from V and 1 base from J, leaving 16 bases between. DNA of the CDR3: TGTGCCAGCAGCGTGAATGACTATTCTGGGTCCTACGAGCAGTACTTC. This codes for CASSVNDYSGSYEQYF. The variable domain in full, completed from reference TRBV9 and TRBJ2-7, reads DSGVTQTPKHLITATGQRVTLRCSPRSGDLSVYWYQQSLDQGLQFLIQYYNGEERAKGNILERFSAQQFPDLHSELNLSSLELGDSALYFCASSVNDYSGSYEQYFGPGTRLTVT.

Written as DNA, the CDR3 is TGTGCCAGCAGGGGGGAGGGAGACACTGAAGCTTTCTTT. It yields the protein CASRGEGDTEAFF. The rearrangement uses TRBV2 and TRBJ1-1, with D possibly TRBD1 on 5 matching bases. V was clipped by 6 bases and J by 3 bases, with 11 bases between them. Looked up from germline, CDR1 is SNHLY and CDR2 is FYNNEI. The CDR3 has 13 amino acids.

The gene calls are TRBV7-3 and TRBJ1-1; TRBD1 agrees at 8 bases. V lost 1 base to trimming and J lost 0 bases; unmatched junction nucleotides: 10. The CDR3 has 18 amino acids. Germline V gene data show CDR1 as SGHTA and CDR2 as FQGTGA. The CDR3 DNA reads TGTGCCAGCAGCTTAAGGCCGACAGGGGCGGGAATGAACACTGAAGCTTTCTTT. Translation gives CASSLRPTGAGMNTEAFF.

This chain links TRBV11-2 with TRBJ2-7; TRBD2 might be the D (5 bases). The germline CDR1 and CDR2 sequences are SGHAT and FQNNGV. The CDR3 consists of 13 residues. Deletions cut 7 bases from V and 7 bases from J, with 17 bases between. CDR3 in amino acids: CASNRLGGLEQYF. For the CDR3, the DNA is TGTGCCAGCAACCGACTCGGCGGGTTGGAGCAGTACTTC.

V is TRBV4-3 and J is TRBJ2-2, with D unclear. Germline CDR1 is LGHNA and CDR2 is YSLEER. The CDR3 spans 12 residues. The germline V and J ends were trimmed by 2 bases and 6 bases, with 4 bases remaining between them. The CDR3: CASSQRAGELFF. The CDR3 DNA is TGCGCCAGCAGCCAAAGGGCCGGGGAGCTGTTTTTT.